This T cell receptor (beta chain) came from a study of shared clonotypes between healthy human individuals. Regarding this clone: The antigen remains undetermined.

Researchers partitioned CD4+ cells into CD45RA+ naive and CD45RA-negative memory subsets. In the source study's methods: Filtering differed since immunoSEQ provided only junctions, with no quality scores. Sequencing was performed with immunoSEQ multiplex PCR; in TCRdb, only in-frame clones are kept and a portion is missing. That table furnishes V, J and clone size, whereas the DNA furnished D and trimming. Here the sample spans fewer than 1.8 million clones, less than 99% being singletons. The V end lost 1 base, the J end lost 2 bases, and 13 bases lay between the germline ends. The CDR3 contains 15 residues. Germline CDR1 is SGHRS and CDR2 is YFSETQ. Whole-study results and caveats: Rarefaction showed that sequencing of sorted subsets was incomplete (despite large depth).

The chain is built from TRBV5-1 and TRBJ2-7; the D is unclear. This sequence was found in a man aged 30 to 45 in good health. Source material: naive CD4+ T cells sorted from blood. Subset defined: CD45RA+ positively selected. The CDR3 DNA reads TGCGCCAGCAGCTTGCGCCAGGCCACTCCCTACGAGCAGTACTTC. Its translation is CASSLRQATPYEQYF.